The present TCR beta chain was sequenced within a study of shared clonotypes between healthy human individuals. Produced via immunoSEQ multiplex PCR; TCRdb's table is partial and in-frame only. This sample carries over a million clones, roughly 80% of them seen once, and the ten largest clones take about 1.5%. The germline CDR1 and CDR2 sequences are SGHTA and FQGNSA. The V and J ends lost 5 bases and 1 base, in that order; junction bases with no gene match: 3. This CDR3 region has 16 residues. Input material: memory CD4+ T cells sorted from blood. Regarding subset: CD45RA-negative fraction. The rearrangement links TRBV7-2 to TRBJ2-5; 14 bases align to TRBD2. The sequence came from a young man in good health. The CDR3 DNA sequence: TGTGCCAGCAGCCCCGGACTAGCGGGAGGCCAAGAGACCCAGTACTTC. Encoded protein: CASSPGLAGGQETQYF.